One sample yielded the 6 T cell receptor beta chains listed below, sequenced in a study of blood T cells in healthy people across ages. Combining a sample-barcoded 5' primer with a J-beta primer mix, a second PCR ran for 7 to 11 cycles. TCRdb independently ran MiXCR on the 5' RACE reads; one entry per CDR3 protein. In the table there are fewer than 2,000,000 distinct CDR3 sequences, roughly 30% of which are singletons. Material: blood. These receptor sequences come from a woman in her 30s in good health.

CDR3 sequence: CASRFSGTSGDSYNEQFF. The CDR3 DNA follows: TGTGCCAGCAGGTTTAGCGGGACTAGCGGGGACTCCTACAATGAGCAGTTCTTC. The chain couples TRBV5-8 to TRBJ2-1, with 13 nucleotides matching TRBD2. J gave up 0 bases and V 5 bases, and 8 bases lay outside the gene matches. CDR3 size: 18 residues. CDR1 and CDR2 (germline): SGHTS, YDEGEE.

J is TRBJ1-2 and V is TRBV20-1; TRBD1 aligns across 8 bases. Germline assignment: CDR1 DFQATT and CDR2 SNEGSKA (reference sequence). The CDR3 has 15 residues. Trimming cost V 2 bases and J 10 bases; bases outside gene matches: 15. The CDR3 loop reads CSARSDRVVLGDYTF. The CDR3 DNA reads TGCAGTGCTAGATCGGACAGGGTAGTTTTGGGTGACTACACCTTC.

CDR3 DNA sequence: TGTGCCAGCAGCTTGGCCTTGGTGCGGGAAGGGGAGACCCAGTACTTC. It yields the protein CASSLALVREGETQYF. The V and J genes are TRBV7-9 and TRBJ2-5, with D maybe TRBD2 (6 bases). Trimming removed 3 bases from V and 5 bases from J, with 19 bases in between. This CDR3 has 16 amino acids. CDR1 SEHNR and CDR2 FQNEAQ come from the germline V gene (reference sequence).

Only a few counts were recorded for this clonotype. The chain combines TRBV3-1 with TRBJ1-2; 10 bases line up with TRBD1. CDR3 length equals 15 residues. V was pared by 4 bases and J by 1 base, with 3 bases of the junction left unmatched. Germline CDR1 LGHDT, CDR2 YNNKEL (reference sequence). The CDR3 here is CASSLRDRGNYGYTF. The CDR3 bases are TGTGCCAGCAGCCTCCGGGACAGGGGTAACTATGGCTACACCTTC.

This sequence joins TRBV3-1 and TRBJ1-2, with 9 bases aligning to TRBD1. CDR3 size: 15 residues. The V and J ends lost 5 bases and 4 bases, in that order; junction bases with no gene match: 8. The V gene's germline CDR1 is LGHDT and CDR2 YNNKEL (reference sequence). Written as DNA, the CDR3 is TGTGCCAGCAGCTCCGGACAGGGGCAGGGCTATGGCTACACCTTC. Translated, it gives CASSSGQGQGYGYTF. Complete variable domain (other parts from reference TRBV3-1 and TRBJ1-2): DTAVSQTPKYLVTQMGNDKSIKCEQNLGHDTMYWYKQDSKKFLKIMFSYNNKELIINETVPNRFSPKSPDKAHLNLHINSLELGDSAVYFCASSSGQGQGYGYTFGSGTRLTVV.

The table lists this clonotype with a few counts. The chain has TRBV7-9 and TRBJ2-1, with TRBD1 matching over 7 bases. Looked up from germline, CDR1 is SEHNR and CDR2 is FQNEAQ (reference sequence). The CDR3 is 17 residues long. Unmatched junction bases numbered 8, after V lost 3 bases and J lost 0 bases. CDR3 loop: CASSLWTGDRSYNEQFF. The CDR3 DNA reads TGTGCCAGCAGCTTGTGGACAGGTGATCGCTCCTACAATGAGCAGTTCTTC. Full variable domain (outside the CDR3, taken from reference TRBV7-9 and TRBJ2-1): DTGVSQNPRHKITKRGQNVTFRCDPISEHNRLYWYRQTLGQGPEFLTYFQNEAQLEKSRLLSDRFSAERPKGSFSTLEIQRTEQGDSAMYLCASSLWTGDRSYNEQFFGPGTRLTVL.